This entry is about one TCR beta chain. Its antigen remains unknown. One junction end does not reproduce the germline sequence, and a read error may be involved. Libraries of TCR beta came from iRepertoire HTBI primers plus Arm-PCR of CDR3 regions. MiXCR was run by TCRdb on the multiplex PCR reads, yielding one entry per CDR3 protein. The table has under 800,000 distinct CDR3 sequences, 16% seen once. Time point: newly diagnosed GD, antithyroid drugs for less than 3 months. Making the TCR library involved RNA that had been extracted from PBMCs. The data are from a study of regulatory T cells in long-lasting Graves disease. Study-wide points: Persistent Graves' patients possessed reduced TCR diversity relative to recently diagnosed ones.

The data were also submitted as part of a second study, on T cells in Graves' hyperthyroidism and ophthalmopathy. That report adds: Newly diagnosed hyperthyroidism patients aged 18 to 65 years had disease lasting under 2 months. Most thyroid clonotypes expanded above 0.001 were also detected in blood.

The sequenced sample was peripheral blood mononuclear cells (PBMCs), obtained at new diagnosis, from a patient treated with antithyroid drugs. This TCR came from a woman under 40 with Graves disease.

The CDR3 coding sequence is TGTGCCAGTAGGAAGGAGGGAAAATATGGCTGCACCTTC. Protein sequence: CASRKEGKYGCTF. The chain employs TRBV19 and TRBJ1-2, with D unclear. Germline V CDR1 and CDR2: LNHDA, SQIVND (reference sequence). The CDR3 is 13 amino acids.